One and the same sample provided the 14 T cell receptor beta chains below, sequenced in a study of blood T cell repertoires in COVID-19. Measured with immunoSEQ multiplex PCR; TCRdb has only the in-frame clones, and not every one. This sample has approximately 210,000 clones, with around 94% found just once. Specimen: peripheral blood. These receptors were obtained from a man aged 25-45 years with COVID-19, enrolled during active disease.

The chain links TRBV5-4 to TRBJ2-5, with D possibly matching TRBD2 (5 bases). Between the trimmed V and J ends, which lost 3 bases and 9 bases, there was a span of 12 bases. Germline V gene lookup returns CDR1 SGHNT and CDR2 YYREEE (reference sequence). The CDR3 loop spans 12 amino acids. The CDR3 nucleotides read TGTGCCAGCAGCTCAACAACCGGGGCCCAGTACTTC. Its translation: CASSSTTGAQYF.

CDR3 loop: CASSPGGEPQHF. The CDR3 DNA follows: TGTGCCAGCTCACCCGGGGGGGAGCCCCAGCATTTT. The chain couples TRBV18 to TRBJ1-5; D possibly corresponds to TRBD1 (5 bases). The germline CDR1 and CDR2 sequences are KGHSH and LQKENI. Trimming took off 3 bases at V and 8 bases at J, with 8 bases between the two ends. The CDR3 consists of 12 residues.

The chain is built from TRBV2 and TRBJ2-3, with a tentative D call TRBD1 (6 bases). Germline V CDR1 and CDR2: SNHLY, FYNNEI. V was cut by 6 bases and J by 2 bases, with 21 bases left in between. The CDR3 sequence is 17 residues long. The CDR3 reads CASSRPLGTPYTDTQYF. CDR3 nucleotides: TGTGCCAGCAGCCGGCCGCTCGGGACACCATACACAGATACGCAGTATTTT.

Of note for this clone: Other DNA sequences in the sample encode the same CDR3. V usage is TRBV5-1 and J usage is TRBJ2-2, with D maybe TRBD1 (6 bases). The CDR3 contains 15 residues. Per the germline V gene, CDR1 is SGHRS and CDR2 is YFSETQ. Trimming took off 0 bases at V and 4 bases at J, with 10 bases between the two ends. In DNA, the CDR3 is TGCGCCAGCAGCTTGGGAACAGGGTCCACCGGGGAGCTGTTTTTT. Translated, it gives CASSLGTGSTGELFF.

The CDR3 is CASSESTGGLGQPQHF. CDR3 DNA sequence: TGTGCCAGCAGTGAGTCGACAGGGGGCCTGGGCCAGCCCCAGCATTTT. The rearrangement uses TRBV6-1 and TRBJ1-5, with 10 bases aligning to TRBD1. CDR1 and CDR2 (germline): MNHNS, SASEGT. V lost 3 bases, J lost 7 bases, and 9 bases stayed unmatched. The CDR3 has 16 residues.

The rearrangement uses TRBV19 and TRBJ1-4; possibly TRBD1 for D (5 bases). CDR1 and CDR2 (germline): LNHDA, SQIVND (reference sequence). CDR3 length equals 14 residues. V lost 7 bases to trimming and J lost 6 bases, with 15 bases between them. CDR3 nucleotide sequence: TGTGCCAGTAACATGGGGCAGGGTGATGAAAAACTGTTTTTT. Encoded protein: CASNMGQGDEKLFF.

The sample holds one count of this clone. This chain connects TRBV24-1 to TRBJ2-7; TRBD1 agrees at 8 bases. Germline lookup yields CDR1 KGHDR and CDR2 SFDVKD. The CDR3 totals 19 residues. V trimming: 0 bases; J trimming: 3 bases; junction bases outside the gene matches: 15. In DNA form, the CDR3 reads TGTGCCACCAGTGATTTGCATTGGACAGGGACGTTCGGGGGCTACGAGCAGTACTTC. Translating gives CATSDLHWTGTFGGYEQYF.

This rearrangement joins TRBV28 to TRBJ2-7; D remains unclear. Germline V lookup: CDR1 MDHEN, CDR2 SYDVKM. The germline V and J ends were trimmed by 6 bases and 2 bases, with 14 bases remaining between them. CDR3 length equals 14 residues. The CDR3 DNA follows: TGTGCCAGCAGGTCGCGGAGCTCTACCTACGAGCAGTACTTC. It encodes CASRSRSSTYEQYF. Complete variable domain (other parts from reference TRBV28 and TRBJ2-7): DVKVTQSSRYLVKRTGEKVFLECVQDMDHENMFWYRQDPGLGLRLIYFSYDVKMKEKGDIPEGYSVSREKKERFSLILESASTNQTSMYLCASRSRSSTYEQYFGPGTRLTVT.

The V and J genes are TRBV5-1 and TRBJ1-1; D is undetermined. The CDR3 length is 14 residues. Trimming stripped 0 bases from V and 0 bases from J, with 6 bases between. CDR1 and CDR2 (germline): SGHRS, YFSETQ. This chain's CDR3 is CASSLDTVNTEAFF. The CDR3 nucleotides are TGCGCCAGCAGCTTGGACACAGTGAACACTGAAGCTTTCTTT.

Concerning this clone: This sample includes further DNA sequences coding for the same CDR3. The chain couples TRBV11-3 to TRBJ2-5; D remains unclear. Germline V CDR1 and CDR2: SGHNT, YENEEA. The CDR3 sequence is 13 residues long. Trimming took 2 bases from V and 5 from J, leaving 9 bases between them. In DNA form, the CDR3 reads TGTGCCAGCAGCTTAAGAGTCGGGGAGACCCAGTACTTC. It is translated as CASSLRVGETQYF.

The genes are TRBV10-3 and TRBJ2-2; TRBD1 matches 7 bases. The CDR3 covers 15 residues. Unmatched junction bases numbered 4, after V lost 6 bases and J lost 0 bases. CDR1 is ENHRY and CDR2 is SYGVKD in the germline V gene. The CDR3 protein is CAISAGTANTGELFF. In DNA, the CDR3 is TGTGCCATCAGCGCCGGGACAGCGAACACCGGGGAGCTGTTTTTT.

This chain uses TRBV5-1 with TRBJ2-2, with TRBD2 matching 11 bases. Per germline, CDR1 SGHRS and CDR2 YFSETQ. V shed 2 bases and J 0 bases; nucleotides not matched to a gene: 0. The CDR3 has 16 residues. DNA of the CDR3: TGCGCCAGCAGCTTTAGCGGGGGGGCGAACACCGGGGAGCTGTTTTTT. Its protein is CASSFSGGANTGELFF.

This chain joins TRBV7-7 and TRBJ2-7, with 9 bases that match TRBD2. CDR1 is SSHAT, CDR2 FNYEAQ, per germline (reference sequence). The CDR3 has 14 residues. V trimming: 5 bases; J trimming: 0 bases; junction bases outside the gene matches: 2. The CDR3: CASSTTSGSYEQYF. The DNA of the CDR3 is TGTGCCAGCAGCACGACTAGCGGCTCCTACGAGCAGTACTTC.

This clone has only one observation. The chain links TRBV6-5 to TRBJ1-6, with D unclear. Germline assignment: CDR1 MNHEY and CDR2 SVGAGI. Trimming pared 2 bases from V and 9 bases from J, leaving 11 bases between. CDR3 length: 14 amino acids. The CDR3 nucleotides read TGTGCCAGCAGTTACGAGGGTTATTTTTCACCCCTCCACTTT. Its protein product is CASSYEGYFSPLHF.